This T cell receptor (beta chain) stems from a study of shared T cell receptors in the human thymus. V was clipped by 2 bases and J by 7 bases, with 12 bases between them. The CDR3 runs 15 residues. In germline, CDR1 is MGHDK, CDR2 SYGVNS. Repertoires were generated with immunoSEQ multiplex PCR, while TCRdb's copy carries only in-frame clones and drops some. The sample records 600,000 or so clones, more than 75% being singletons. The same data also went into a second study, on human thymus T cells. That source reports: Donation came from healthy Finnish infants having corrective surgery for congenital heart defects. Surgeons resected thymus tissue during corrective heart surgery. Apparent skewing of V and J gene usage characterized both thymic and blood repertoires. Related research found strongly overlapping thymic repertoires in unrelated individuals.

The rearrangement links TRBV25-1 to TRBJ1-6, with D possibly TRBD1 on 6 matching bases. Sequencing was done on a sample of thymocytes. This sequence originates from a boy under two years old with a congenital heart defect. CDR3 protein: CASSEGTGWNSPLHF. The CDR3 region has the DNA TGTGCCAGCAGTGAAGGAACAGGGTGGAATTCACCCCTCCACTTT. The complete variable domain, with remaining parts taken from reference TRBV25-1 and TRBJ1-6, reads EADIYQTPRYLVIGTGKKITLECSQTMGHDKMYWYQQDPGMELHLIHYSYGVNSTEKGDLSSESTVSRIRTEHFPLTLESARPSHTSQYLCASSEGTGWNSPLHFGNGTRLTVT.